This TCR beta chain was found in a study of T cell responses to AZD1222 COVID-19 vaccine. Sequencing used immunoSEQ multiplex PCR; TCRdb keeps in-frame clones, though not all of them. The sample includes about 120,000 clones, about 88% of them seen just once. Overall study findings and caveats: Donors were largely white British and mainly female; clonal diversity was possibly underestimated. Rises in breadth and depth of Spike-specific TCRs came after two AZD1222 doses. There were vaccine-associated CD4 TCRs across spike, dominant at 160-218 and 743-854.

This clone has a single count. Its specificity is not known. The CDR3 length is 15 residues. Per germline, CDR1 SGHNT and CDR2 YYREEE (reference sequence). Trimming cost V 4 bases and J 0 bases, with 10 bases left between them. The chain links TRBV5-4 to TRBJ2-2, with TRBD1 as a possible D gene (5 bases). The receptor comes from an adult in good health. Sequencing was performed on peripheral blood, taken on day 0 of AZD1222 vaccination. This CDR3 reads CASSTDSSNTGELFF. The DNA of the CDR3 is TGTGCCAGCAGCACCGACAGCTCGAACACCGGGGAGCTGTTTTTT.